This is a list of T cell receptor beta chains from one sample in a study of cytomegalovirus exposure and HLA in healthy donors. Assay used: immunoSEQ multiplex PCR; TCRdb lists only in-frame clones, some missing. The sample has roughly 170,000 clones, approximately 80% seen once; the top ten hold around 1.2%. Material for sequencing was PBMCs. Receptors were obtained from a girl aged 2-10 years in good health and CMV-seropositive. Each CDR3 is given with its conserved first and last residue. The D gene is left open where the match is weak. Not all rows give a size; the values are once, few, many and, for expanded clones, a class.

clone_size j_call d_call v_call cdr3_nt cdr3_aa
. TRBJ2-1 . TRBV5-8 TGTGCCAGCAGCTTGGGAACGGGAGGGGGCGATGAGCAGTTCTTC CASSLGTGGGDEQFF
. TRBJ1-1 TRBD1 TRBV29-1 TGCAGCGCTGGGACAGGGGGTACTGAAGCTTTCTTT CSAGTGGTEAFF
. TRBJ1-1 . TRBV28 TGTGCCAGCAGTTTATGGCAGATGAACACTGAAGCTTTCTTT CASSLWQMNTEAFF
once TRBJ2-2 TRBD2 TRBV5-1 TGCGCCAGCAGCTTCGTTGGTGCGGGAGGTCGGAACACCGGGGAGCTGTTTTTT CASSFVGAGGRNTGELFF
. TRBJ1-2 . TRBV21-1 TGTGCCAGCAGCAACAGACAGGGGTTGGTCTATGGCTACACCTTC CASSNRQGLVYGYTF
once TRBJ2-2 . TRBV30 TGTGCCTGGAATAGGGGGACCGCCGGGGAGCTGTTTTTT CAWNRGTAGELFF
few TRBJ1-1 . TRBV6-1 TGTGCCAGCAGTGAAACAGGGAGTAATGAAGCTTTCTTT CASSETGSNEAFF
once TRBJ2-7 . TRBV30 TGTGCCTGGAGTGCCCACATCTACGAGCAGTACTTC CAWSAHIYEQYF
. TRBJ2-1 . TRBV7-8 TGTGCCAGCAGCTTATCGGCGGGTACCTACAATGAGCAGTTCTTC CASSLSAGTYNEQFF
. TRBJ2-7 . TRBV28 TGTGCCAGCAGTCCCCACCATCTATTTTCCGGCTACGAGCAGTACTTC CASSPHHLFSGYEQYF
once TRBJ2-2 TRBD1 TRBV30 TGTGCCTGCCAGAACAGGGGGAACACCGGGGAGCTGTTTTTT CACQNRGNTGELFF
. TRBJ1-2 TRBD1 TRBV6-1 TGTGCCAGCAAAACAGGGGGCTACTATGGCTACACCTTC CASKTGGYYGYTF
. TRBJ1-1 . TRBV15 TGTGCCACCAGCAGAGTGGCGGACACTGAAGCTTTCTTT CATSRVADTEAFF
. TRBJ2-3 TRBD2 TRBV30 TGTGCCTGGAGTTTGGAGCGGGGGAGGAGCTCAGATACGCAGTATTTT CAWSLERGRSSDTQYF
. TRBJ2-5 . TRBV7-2 TGTGCCAGCAGCTACGGGAGTGGGGAGACCCAGTACTTC CASSYGSGETQYF
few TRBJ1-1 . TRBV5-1 TGCGCCAGCAGCTCCCCGACAACTAACACTGAAGCTTTCTTT CASSSPTTNTEAFF
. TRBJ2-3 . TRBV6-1 TGTGCCAGCAGTGAACATCCGGGGTGGAACACAGATACGCAGTATTTT CASSEHPGWNTDTQYF
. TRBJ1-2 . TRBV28 TGTGCCAGCAGTTTATTGCAGGTGAACTATGGCTACACCTTC CASSLLQVNYGYTF
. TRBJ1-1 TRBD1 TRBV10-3 TGTGCCATCAAAGCCGGGACAGGGAAAACCAACACTGAAGCTTTCTTT CAIKAGTGKTNTEAFF
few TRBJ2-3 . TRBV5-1 TGCGCCAGCAGCTTGGGACTTACCACAGATACGCAGTATTTT CASSLGLTTDTQYF
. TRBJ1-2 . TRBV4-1 TGCGCCAGCAGCCAAGACTCAGGGAAGTACGGCTATGGCTACACCTTC CASSQDSGKYGYGYTF
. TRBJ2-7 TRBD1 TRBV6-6 TGTGCCAGCAGCCGGGGACAGGGGAACGAGCAGTACTTC CASSRGQGNEQYF
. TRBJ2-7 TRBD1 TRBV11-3 TGTGCCAGCAGCTTGGACAGGGTGTACGAGCAGTACTTC CASSLDRVYEQYF
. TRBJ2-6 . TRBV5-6 TGTGCCAGCAGCTTGACCAGTTGGTCGGGGGCCAACGTCCTGACTTTC CASSLTSWSGANVLTF
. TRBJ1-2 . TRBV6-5 TGTGCCAGCAGTGCCACCGGGACACTGACTCGCGGCTACACCTTC CASSATGTLTRGYTF
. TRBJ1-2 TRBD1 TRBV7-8 TGTGCCGTACCGACAGGGGGCTATGGCTACACCTTC CAVPTGGYGYTF
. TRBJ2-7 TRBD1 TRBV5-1 TGCGCCAGCAGCTTGGACAGGGGTTACTCCTACGAGCAGTACTTC CASSLDRGYSYEQYF
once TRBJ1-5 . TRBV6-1 TGTGCCAGCAGTATGGGACACCTTAGACCCCAGCATTTT CASSMGHLRPQHF
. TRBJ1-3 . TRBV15 TGTGCCACCAGCAGAGACAGCTCTGGAAACACCATATATTTT CATSRDSSGNTIYF
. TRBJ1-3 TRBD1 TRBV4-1 TGCGCCAGCAGCCCTGACAGGGGGCACACCATATATTTT CASSPDRGHTIYF
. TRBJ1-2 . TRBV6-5 TGTGCCAGCAGTTACTCGACCTCGGGAGTTAACTATGGCTACACCTTC CASSYSTSGVNYGYTF
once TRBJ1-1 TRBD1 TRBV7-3 TGTGCCAGCAGCTTACATCGGGTGACAGGGAAAGGCACTGAAGCTTTCTTT CASSLHRVTGKGTEAFF
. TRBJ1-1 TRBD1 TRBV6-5 TGTGCCAGCAGTAGGGACAGTCAGAACACTGAAGCTTTCTTT CASSRDSQNTEAFF
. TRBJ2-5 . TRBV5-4 TGTGCCAGCAGCTTTAAAGAGACCCAGTACTTC CASSFKETQYF
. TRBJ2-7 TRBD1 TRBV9 TGTGCCAGCAGCCTCGGGACAGGCCGGGACGAGCAGTACTTC CASSLGTGRDEQYF
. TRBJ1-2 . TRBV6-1 TGTGCCAGCAGTGAAGCAAGGGTTGGGGGCTCCTTC CASSEARVGGSF
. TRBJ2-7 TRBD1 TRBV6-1 TGTGCCAGCAGTGAGGCGCGGGACAGGGGGCTACGATACTCTTACGAGCAGTACTTC CASSEARDRGLRYSYEQYF
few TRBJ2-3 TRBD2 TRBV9 TGTGCCAGCAGCGTAGACAGCGGGAGGAGCACAGATACGCAGTATTTT CASSVDSGRSTDTQYF
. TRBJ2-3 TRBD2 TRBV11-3 TGTGCCAGCAGCCTAGCAGGACTAGCGTCAGATACGCAGTATTTT CASSLAGLASDTQYF
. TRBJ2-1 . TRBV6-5 TGTGCCAGCAGTTACCACAGGGCGGGCAATGAGCAGTTCTTC CASSYHRAGNEQFF
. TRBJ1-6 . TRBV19 TGTGCCAGTAGTCTACAGGGACCGTCACCCCTCCACTTT CASSLQGPSPLHF
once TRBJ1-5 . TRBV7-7 TGTGCTAGCAGCTTACGAGCCCGGAGCAATCAGCCCCAGCATTTT CASSLRARSNQPQHF
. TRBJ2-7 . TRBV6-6 TGTGCCAGCAGTTCTCTAGGGGGTCACGAGCAGTACTTC CASSSLGGHEQYF
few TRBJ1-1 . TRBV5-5 TGTGCCAGCAGAACAGGTTCTGAAGCTTTCTTT CASRTGSEAFF
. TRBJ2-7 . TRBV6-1 TGTGCCAGCCCGAGAGCGTTCCCAACTTACGAGCAGTACTTC CASPRAFPTYEQYF
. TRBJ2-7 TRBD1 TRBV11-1 TGTGCCAGCAGCCCCCGCGAAGACAGGGTCGCCGGCTCCTACGAGCAGTACTTC CASSPREDRVAGSYEQYF
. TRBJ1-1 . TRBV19 TGTGCCACCACCACTGTTCAACGCCCCGGGGCTTTCTTT CATTTVQRPGAFF
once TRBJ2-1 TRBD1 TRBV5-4 TGTGCCAGCAGAGGGGGACAGTACTACAATGAGCAGTTCTTC CASRGGQYYNEQFF
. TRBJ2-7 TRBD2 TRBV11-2 TGCGGTTCTAGCGGGAGGAACAACGAGCAGTACTTC CGSSGRNNEQYF
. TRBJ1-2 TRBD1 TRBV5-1 TGCGCCACCAGCGCCGGGACAGGGGGATTTGGCTACACCTTC CATSAGTGGFGYTF
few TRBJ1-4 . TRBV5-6 TGTGCCAGCAGCGCCCTCCGGGATACGGAAAAACTGTTTTTT CASSALRDTEKLFF
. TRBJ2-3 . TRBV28 TGTGCCAGCAGTTCCGGGGACACAGATACGCAGTATTTT CASSSGDTDTQYF
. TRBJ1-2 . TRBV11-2 TGTGCCAGCAGCTTAGGGACATCCAACTATGGCTACACCTTC CASSLGTSNYGYTF
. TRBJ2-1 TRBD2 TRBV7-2 TGTGCCAGCAGCTTAGCAGGGGGCGGGAGGGCTCGAAATGAGCAGTTCTTC CASSLAGGGRARNEQFF
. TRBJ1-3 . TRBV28 TGTGCCAGCAGTTTACTTGGAAACACCATATATTTT CASSLLGNTIYF
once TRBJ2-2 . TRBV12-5 TGTGCTAGTGGTTGGCTCACGGACACGAACACCGGGGAGCTGTTTTTT CASGWLTDTNTGELFF
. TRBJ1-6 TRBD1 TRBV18 TGTGCCAGCTCACCAACAGGGGTTCTCAATTCACCCCTCCACTTT CASSPTGVLNSPLHF
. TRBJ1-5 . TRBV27 TGTGCCAGCAGTGCCGGACAGAGCAATCAGCCCCAGCATTTT CASSAGQSNQPQHF